Listed below are T cell receptor beta chains from one sample, sequenced in a study of siplizumab effects on memory and regulatory T cells. Repertoires were generated with immunoSEQ multiplex PCR, while TCRdb's copy carries only in-frame clones and drops some. The sample has about 63,000 clones; 70% to 90% are singletons. The material sequenced was memory CD4+ T cells sorted from blood. The receptors come from a human donor in good health. Both conserved end residues are part of each CDR3. Each record gives: D gene, clone size, V gene, CDR3 length, J gene, CDR3 protein, CDR3 DNA. A D gene is named only where the DNA matches it firmly. Not all rows give a size; the values are once, few, many and, for expanded clones, a class.

>NA|NA|TRBV11-2|17|TRBJ2-3
CASSLALGDLGTDTQYF
TGTGCCAGCAGCTTAGCGTTAGGGGACCTGGGCACAGATACGCAGTATTTT
>NA|NA|TRBV7-3|14|TRBJ1-1
CASSSEQGNTEAFF
TGTGCCAGCAGCTCCGAACAGGGGAACACTGAAGCTTTCTTT
>NA|NA|TRBV12-5|12|TRBJ2-1
CASGSPRNEQFF
TGTGCTAGTGGTTCCCCCCGGAATGAGCAGTTCTTC
>TRBD2|NA|TRBV5-1|17|TRBJ2-3
CASRSGTSGSSTDTQYF
TGCGCCAGCAGGTCCGGGACTAGCGGTTCTAGCACAGATACGCAGTATTTT
>NA|NA|TRBV27|15|TRBJ2-7
CASSPWGDRQYEQYF
TGTGCCAGCAGTCCCTGGGGCGACAGACAGTACGAGCAGTACTTC
>TRBD1|NA|TRBV6-1|15|TRBJ1-2
CASSVSTGINYGYTF
TGTGCCAGCAGTGTCTCGACAGGGATCAACTATGGCTACACCTTC
>NA|few|TRBV6-1|13|TRBJ1-5
CATYRVWNQPQHF
TGTGCCACCTACAGGGTGTGGAATCAGCCCCAGCATTTT
>NA|NA|TRBV5-4|12|TRBJ2-7
CASSTTGREQYF
TGTGCCAGCAGTACGACAGGGAGGGAGCAGTACTTC
>TRBD1|NA|TRBV7-2|18|TRBJ2-7
CASSPGQGNPAFSYEQYF
TGTGCCAGCAGCCCGGGACAGGGAAACCCCGCGTTTTCCTACGAGCAGTACTTC
>TRBD1|NA|TRBV5-4|15|TRBJ2-3
CASRSGQGGTDTQYF
TGTGCCAGCAGATCTGGACAGGGAGGCACAGATACGCAGTATTTT
>NA|NA|TRBV5-5|14|TRBJ1-5
CASSPQGLAQPQHF
TGTGCCAGCAGCCCCCAGGGGCTCGCTCAGCCCCAGCATTTT
>NA|NA|TRBV19|17|TRBJ1-1
CASSITPQYSMNTEAFF
TGTGCCAGTAGTATTACCCCCCAGTACTCCATGAACACTGAAGCTTTCTTT
>TRBD1|NA|TRBV9|16|TRBJ2-5
CASSRSPRTGDETQYF
TGTGCCAGCAGCCGCAGCCCGCGGACAGGGGATGAGACCCAGTACTTC
>NA|NA|TRBV7-8|15|TRBJ1-1
CASSTDGVMNTEAFF
TGTGCCAGCAGCACAGATGGAGTCATGAACACTGAAGCTTTCTTT
>TRBD1|few|TRBV10-2|13|TRBJ1-2
CASSPGQGNGYTF
TGCGCCAGCAGCCCGGGACAGGGGAATGGCTACACCTTC
>NA|once|TRBV14|16|TRBJ1-6
CASSLRGRADYSPLHF
TGTGCCAGCAGCCTACGTGGACGGGCAGATTATTCACCCCTCCACTTT
>TRBD2|NA|TRBV5-4|16|TRBJ2-1
CASSLARLAGVNEQFF
TGTGCCAGCAGCCTGGCCAGACTAGCGGGAGTGAATGAGCAGTTCTTC
>NA|NA|TRBV9|14|TRBJ1-2
CASSAQGSLYGYTF
TGTGCCAGCAGCGCCCAGGGTTCCCTCTATGGCTACACCTTC
>TRBD1|NA|TRBV6-6|14|TRBJ1-6
CASSRTGAASPLHF
TGTGCCAGCAGTAGAACAGGGGCGGCCTCACCCCTCCACTTT
>TRBD2|once|TRBV7-2|15|TRBJ2-7
CASSTGLAGSYEQYF
TGTGCCAGCAGCACAGGACTAGCGGGCTCCTACGAGCAGTACTTC
>NA|NA|TRBV28|14|TRBJ2-4
CASSLGQAKNIQYF
TGTGCCAGCAGTTTAGGGCAGGCCAAAAACATTCAGTACTTC
>NA|NA|TRBV18|16|TRBJ1-1
CASSPPGSEGNTEAFF
TGTGCCAGCTCACCACCGGGCTCCGAGGGAAACACTGAAGCTTTCTTT